The TCR beta chain under discussion was sequenced for a study of CD8 T cells in ankylosing spondylitis. This CDR3 has 12 amino acids. J was trimmed by 5 bases and V by 7 bases; bases with no gene match: 5. CDR1 is SEHNR and CDR2 is FQNEAQ in the germline V gene (reference sequence). Comments on this clonotype: The antigen is undetermined.

Regarding the study as a whole: Earlier work had already found some motif variants in reactive arthritis synovial fluid and blood. Roughly eight highly homologous variants formed a TCR beta motif that appeared characteristic of ankylosing spondylitis blood. Disease-associated clones were CD8+ and fairly uncommon in peripheral blood. The clones that were linked to disease were reported to be significantly enriched in matched synovial fluid samples from ankylosing spondylitis patients.

MiXCR was run by TCRdb on the 5' RACE reads, yielding one entry per CDR3 protein. Of 350,000 to 450,000 distinct CDR3 sequences in the sample, approximately 22% were seen once. This chain links TRBV7-9 with TRBJ2-7, with 7 bases fitting TRBD2. The clonotype comes from a male donor with ankylosing spondylitis or in good health (not recorded which). The sequencing sample was made of blood, either unsorted or a sorted T cell fraction (not recorded which). This chain's CDR3 is CASTGGVDEQYF. For the CDR3, the DNA is TGTGCCAGCACTGGGGGGGTGGACGAGCAGTACTTC.